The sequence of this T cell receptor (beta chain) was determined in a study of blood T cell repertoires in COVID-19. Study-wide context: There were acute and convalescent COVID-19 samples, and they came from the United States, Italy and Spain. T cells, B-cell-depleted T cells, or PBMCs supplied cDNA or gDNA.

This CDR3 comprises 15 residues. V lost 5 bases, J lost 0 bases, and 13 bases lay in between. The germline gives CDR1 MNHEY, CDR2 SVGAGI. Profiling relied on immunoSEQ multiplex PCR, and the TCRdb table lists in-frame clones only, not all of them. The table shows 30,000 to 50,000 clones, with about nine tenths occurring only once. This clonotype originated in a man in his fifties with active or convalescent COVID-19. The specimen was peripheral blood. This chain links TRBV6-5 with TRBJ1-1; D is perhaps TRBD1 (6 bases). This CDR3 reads CASSPSDRLNTEAFF. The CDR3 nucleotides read TGTGCCAGCAGTCCTTCAGACAGGCTGAACACTGAAGCTTTCTTT.